The sequence of this TCR beta chain was determined in a study of blood T cell repertoires in COVID-19. Across the study: COVID-19 samples, acute and convalescent, were from the United States, Italy and Spain. From T cells, B-cell-depleted T cells, or PBMCs came the material, which was cDNA or gDNA.

The CDR3 runs 18 residues. Per the germline V gene, CDR1 is SGDLS and CDR2 is YYNGEE. Trimming pared 0 bases from V and 0 bases from J, leaving 18 bases between. The sample holds one count of this clone. Authors' analysis steps: Nucleated cell counts were estimated from reference gene primer amplification. Sequencing was performed with immunoSEQ multiplex PCR; in TCRdb, only in-frame clones are kept and a portion is missing. D and trimming were read from the DNA, whereas the V and J calls and clone size are those reported in that table. The sample contains a few hundred thousand clones, 84% of which appear only once.

The chain combines TRBV9 with TRBJ1-1, with D possibly TRBD1 on 6 matching bases. This receptor was identified in a woman aged 40 to 50 who had recovered from COVID-19. The specimen sequenced was peripheral blood. CDR3 sequence: CASSVGQRQEEMNTEAFF. As DNA, the CDR3 is TGTGCCAGCAGCGTAGGCCAACGACAGGAAGAAATGAACACTGAAGCTTTCTTT.